The clone carrying this TCR beta chain was detected only a few times. As yet, its antigen is unknown. The authors sorted CD4+ naive, central memory, regulatory and stem cell-like memory cells via CD45RO/CCR7/CD25/CD127/CD95/CD27. This sample is part of a study of beta chain features in type 1 diabetes. General study points: A potential influence of HLA type upon TCRB rearrangement remained unresolved herein. Naive, central memory and regulatory TCRB repertoires appeared more similar among patients than healthy donors. When Type 1 diabetes patients were examined, their TCRB CDR3s proved moderately but significantly shorter in all four CD4+ subsets.

The isolated RNA, all of it, was reverse transcribed, so expressed TCRB transcripts were what got sequenced. Some 3.6 million reads were obtained on average from naive, central memory and regulatory T cell samples. Only in-frame clones appear in the TCRdb table, and some are missing; sequencing was by immunoSEQ multiplex PCR. The sample shows 500,000 to 650,000 clones, 12% of them seen only once. The CDR3 length is 14 residues. V lost 6 bases and J lost 5, with 16 bases in between. In germline, CDR1 is SGHRS, CDR2 YFSETQ. The rearrangement uses TRBV5-1 and TRBJ2-3, with D unresolved. The sample was naive CD4+ T cells from blood. This clonotype originated in a man aged 30-40 years with type 1 diabetes. The CDR3 coding sequence is TGCGCCAGCACGCCTACCCCGGGTGAAGATACGCAGTATTTT. It specifies CASTPTPGEDTQYF.